This T cell receptor (beta chain) comes out of a study of graft-versus-host responses after intestinal transplantation. A note on this clone: Its target is not known.

Generated by immunoSEQ multiplex PCR, the TCRdb table keeps only in-frame clones and is missing some. Of about 130,000 clones listed, around 90% are singletons. This clonotype was obtained from a human donor who received an intestinal transplant. This specimen consisted of unstimulated CD4+ T cells sorted from spleen or lymph node cells, obtained before intestinal transplant.

CDR3: CASSLDPVSPLHF. The CDR3 DNA reads TGTGCCAGCAGCTTAGATCCAGTTTCACCCCTCCACTTT. This sequence joins TRBV11-3 and TRBJ1-6; unclear D gene. The V end was cut by 0 bases, the J end by 9 bases, with 6 bases between. Germline V gene sequence: CDR1 SGHNT, CDR2 YENEEA. The CDR3 is 13 residues long.